These 29 T cell receptor beta chains were all obtained from the same sample, sequenced in a study of T cell responses to AZD1222 COVID-19 vaccine. Clones were sequenced by immunoSEQ multiplex PCR, and TCRdb holds only the in-frame ones, with some missing. The sample comprises around 180,000 clones, around 93% of which are singletons, and roughly 9.8% rests with the top ten. Sample: peripheral blood, taken on day 0 of AZD1222 vaccination. The receptors originated from an adult in good health.

V is TRBV7-8 and J is TRBJ2-1; D may be TRBD1 or TRBD2 (6 bases each). V dropped 5 bases and J dropped 4 bases, with 15 bases sitting between them. This CDR3 is 15 amino acids long. Germline V gene sequence: CDR1 SGHVS, CDR2 FQNEAQ. The CDR3, as DNA: TGTGCCAGCAGCCCCAATGGGGGGCTTTACAATGAGCAGTTCTTC. This encodes CASSPNGGLYNEQFF.

This clone was picked up one time. The chain has TRBV15 and TRBJ2-3; no firm D call. The V and J ends lost 5 bases and 6 bases respectively, with 15 bases between them. The CDR3 extends over 14 amino acids. Germline-derived CDR1 and CDR2 are LNHNV and YYDKDF (reference sequence). The CDR3 nucleotides are TGTGCCACCAGCCGAGGACCAGCTTGGGATACGCAGTATTTT. Translation: CATSRGPAWDTQYF. Full variable domain (outside the CDR3, taken from reference TRBV15 and TRBJ2-3): DAMVIQNPRYQVTQFGKPVTLSCSQTLNHNVMYWYQQKSSQAPKLLFHYYDKDFNNEADTPDNFQSRRPNTSFCFLDIRSPGLGDTAMYLCATSRGPAWDTQYFGPGTRLTVL.

V and J are TRBV4-1 and TRBJ2-2; no clear D. Germline V gene data show CDR1 as MGHRA and CDR2 as YSYEKL. The V and J ends lost 1 base and 1 base respectively, with 4 bases between them. This CDR3 has 14 amino acids. DNA of the CDR3: TGCGCCAGCAGCCAAGCGGGGAACACCGGGGAGCTGTTTTTT. Translation: CASSQAGNTGELFF.

The chain has TRBV5-4 and TRBJ1-2, with D tentatively TRBD1 (5 bases). CDR1 and CDR2 from the germline V gene are SGHNT and YYREEE (reference sequence). The CDR3 runs to 15 residues. Trimming removed 0 bases from V and 0 bases from J, with 9 bases in between. The CDR3 here is CASSLGGTANYGYTF. CDR3 sequence (DNA): TGTGCCAGCAGCTTGGGCGGGACCGCTAACTATGGCTACACCTTC.

About this clone: A read error may produce the germline difference seen at one junction end. J is TRBJ2-4 and V is TRBV2, with D possibly TRBD2 on 6 matching bases. There are 13 residues in the CDR3. The germline V gene encodes CDR1 SNHLY and CDR2 FYNNEI. The CDR3 protein is CASTLGPDFAGHF. The CDR3 region has the DNA TGTGCCAGCACCCTAGGCCCTGACTTCGCGGGGCACTTC.

This chain links TRBV2 with TRBJ1-5; 9 bases fit TRBD1. This CDR3 region has 14 residues. With 6 bases clipped from V and 5 bases from J, the junction kept 5 bases outside the gene matches. The germline gives CDR1 SNHLY, CDR2 FYNNEI. The CDR3 DNA is TGTGCCAGCAGGGACAGGGGATTCCATCAGCCCCAGCATTTT. This gives the protein CASRDRGFHQPQHF.

The V gene is TRBV7-2, the J gene TRBJ1-2; D is undetermined. Germline CDR1 and CDR2: SGHTA and FQGNSA. Trimming took off 4 bases at V and 5 bases at J, with 17 bases between the two ends. The CDR3 runs to 15 residues. The chain's CDR3 is CASSSMALRNYGYTF. CDR3 nucleotide sequence: TGTGCCAGCAGCTCTATGGCCCTGCGGAATTATGGCTACACCTTC. The variable domain in full, with the rest retrieved from reference TRBV7-2 and TRBJ1-2, is GAGVSQSPSNKVTEKGKDVELRCDPISGHTALYWYRQSLGQGLEFLIYFQGNSAPDKSGLPSDRFSAERTGGSVSTLTIQRTQQEDSAVYLCASSSMALRNYGYTFGSGTRLTVV.

This clone appeared once. The chain joins TRBV6-7 to TRBJ1-5; no firm D call. TRBV6-7 is classed as an ORF, of uncertain function. The CDR3 spans 16 residues. Trimming pared 2 bases from V and 4 bases from J, leaving 15 bases between. The DNA for the CDR3 is TGTGCCAGCAGTTACCGTGTCCTAGGGAGGAATCAGCCCCAGCATTTT. The encoded protein is CASSYRVLGRNQPQHF.

The V gene is TRBV6-5, the J gene TRBJ2-7; D unresolved. V was pared by 6 bases and J by 2 bases, with 11 bases between. Germline CDR1 and CDR2: MNHEY and SVGAGI. The CDR3 is made up of 13 amino acids. The CDR3 nucleotides read TGTGCCAGCAGGAAATCGGTTCCCTACGAGCAGTACTTC. Translation: CASRKSVPYEQYF.

The chain employs TRBV28 and TRBJ2-1; 8 bases are a match to TRBD2. The CDR3 contains 16 residues. Looked up from germline, CDR1 is MDHEN and CDR2 is SYDVKM. Trimming at V came to 4 bases and at J to 5 bases, leaving 10 bases not matched to a gene. CDR3 DNA: TGTGCCAGCAGTTCTATTTTAGCCGGGAGGGACAATGAGCAGTTCTTC. Protein product: CASSSILAGRDNEQFF.

The rearrangement links TRBV28 to TRBJ2-1; D gene unclear. The CDR3 length is 12 residues. V gave up 11 bases and J gave up 2 bases, with 10 bases separating them. Germline CDR1 reads MDHEN; CDR2 reads SYDVKM. CDR3: CAAKSTYNEQFF. CDR3 bases: TGTGCCGCCAAAAGCACCTACAATGAGCAGTTCTTC.

This clone was seen only once. This chain joins TRBV7-9 and TRBJ2-2; no reliable D call. CDR1 is SEHNR and CDR2 is FQNEAQ in the germline V gene (reference sequence). The CDR3 length is 16 residues. V was shortened by 5 bases and J by 4 bases, with 17 bases between the two germline ends. The CDR3 DNA sequence: TGTGCCAGCAGCGCGCTAGGGCCCACCGGCACCGGGGAGCTGTTTTTT. Protein sequence: CASSALGPTGTGELFF.

This chain links TRBV6-2 or TRBV6-3 with TRBJ1-3; D is unclear. The germline V and J ends were trimmed by 6 bases and 2 bases, with 17 bases remaining between them. The germline CDR1 and CDR2 sequences are MNHEY and SVGEGT. The CDR3 spans 16 residues. The CDR3 DNA follows: TGTGCCAGCAGCCCGGGCGTCGGGCGAACTGGAAACACCATATATTTT. It specifies CASSPGVGRTGNTIYF.

V gene TRBV29-1 combines with J gene TRBJ1-2; TRBD1 agrees at 7 bases. The germline V gene has CDR1 SQVTM and CDR2 ANQGSEA. V trimming: 3 bases; J trimming: 6 bases; junction bases outside the gene matches: 10. The CDR3 is 14 residues long. CDR3 DNA sequence: TGCAGCGTTGATATTGACAAAGACAGGGATGGCTACACCTTC. Encoded protein: CSVDIDKDRDGYTF.

The rearrangement uses TRBV30 and TRBJ1-5; tentatively, D is TRBD1 (5 bases). The V end lost 4 bases, the J end lost 0 bases, and 16 bases lay between the germline ends. The germline CDR1 and CDR2 sequences are GTSNPN and SVGIG (reference sequence). CDR3 length equals 16 residues. DNA of the CDR3: TGTGCCTGGAACCCAGGGTGGGGGAATAGCAATCAGCCCCAGCATTTT. Its protein is CAWNPGWGNSNQPQHF.

CDR3 bases: TGTGCCAGCAGCTTAGGGGGGGTTATGAACACTGAAGCTTTCTTT. It specifies CASSLGGVMNTEAFF. The J gene is TRBJ1-1, the V gene TRBV7-2, with D perhaps matching TRBD1 (5 bases). V shed 1 base and J shed 0 bases, with 9 bases lying between them. CDR1 is SGHTA and CDR2 is FQGNSA in the germline V gene. This CDR3 spans 15 amino acids.

V usage is TRBV5-4 and J usage is TRBJ2-5; D perhaps matches TRBD2 (6 bases). Per germline, CDR1 SGHNT and CDR2 YYREEE (reference sequence). This CDR3 contains 15 residues. V was cut by 4 bases and J by 2 bases, with 15 bases left in between. The CDR3 DNA reads TGTGCCAGCAGCCCGCGAAGGAGCGGGCAAGAGACCCAGTACTTC. Protein: CASSPRRSGQETQYF. The full variable domain, rest sourced from reference TRBV5-4 and TRBJ2-5, is ETGVTQSPTHLIKTRGQQVTLRCSSQSGHNTVSWYQQALGQGPQFIFQYYREEENGRGNFPPRFSGLQFPNYSSELNVNALELDDSALYLCASSPRRSGQETQYFGPGTRLLVL.

This chain connects TRBV28 to TRBJ2-1; 8 bases agree with TRBD1. V lost 6 bases to trimming and J lost 10 bases; unmatched junction nucleotides: 11. This CDR3 region has 14 residues. CDR1 and CDR2 from the germline V gene are MDHEN and SYDVKM. The CDR3 here is CASSLDRVMEEQFF. CDR3 sequence (DNA): TGTGCCAGCAGCCTGGACAGGGTAATGGAGGAGCAGTTCTTC.

The genes are TRBV25-1 and TRBJ1-5; TRBD1 aligns across 9 bases. Unmatched junction bases numbered 7, after V lost 5 bases and J lost 8 bases. CDR3 length: 14 residues. Germline V CDR1 and CDR2: MGHDK, SYGVNS. The CDR3 DNA sequence: TGTGCCAGCAGTTCCCGGGACAGGGTAGAGCCCCAGCATTTT. This sequence encodes CASSSRDRVEPQHF. Drawing the rest from reference TRBV25-1 and TRBJ1-5, the complete variable domain is EADIYQTPRYLVIGTGKKITLECSQTMGHDKMYWYQQDPGMELHLIHYSYGVNSTEKGDLSSESTVSRIRTEHFPLTLESARPSHTSQYLCASSSRDRVEPQHFGDGTRLSIL.

V and J are TRBV6-4 and TRBJ1-2; D not certain. Trimming took 3 bases from V and 4 from J, leaving 12 bases between them. Per germline, CDR1 MRHNA and CDR2 SNTAGT. The CDR3 consists of 14 residues. CDR3 protein: CASSDSSTRYGYTF. In DNA form, the CDR3 reads TGTGCCAGCAGTGATTCCAGCACCCGCTATGGCTACACCTTC.

V and J are TRBV19 and TRBJ1-2; D not resolved. Germline assignment: CDR1 LNHDA and CDR2 SQIVND (reference sequence). This CDR3 has 14 residues. V was clipped by 8 bases and J by 0 bases, with 13 bases between them. CDR3 sequence: CASQWRGANYGYTF. Written as DNA, the CDR3 is TGTGCCAGTCAATGGCGGGGTGCTAACTATGGCTACACCTTC.

The chain joins TRBV7-9 to TRBJ1-1; 7 bases are shared with TRBD1. This CDR3 has 14 amino acids. Germline V lookup: CDR1 SEHNR, CDR2 FQNEAQ (reference sequence). V lost 11 bases to trimming and J lost 0 bases; unmatched junction nucleotides: 9. The chain's CDR3 is CASRDRNLNTEAFF. CDR3 DNA sequence: TGTGCCTCGCGGGACAGAAACTTGAACACTGAAGCTTTCTTT.

The V call is TRBV5-1, the J call TRBJ1-2; D gene uncertain. Germline assignment: CDR1 SGHRS and CDR2 YFSETQ. CDR3 length equals 15 residues. The V end was cut by 1 base, the J end by 3 bases, with 13 bases between. CDR3 in amino acids: CASSLTWPIDYGYTF. The CDR3 nucleotides are TGCGCCAGCAGCTTGACGTGGCCGATAGACTATGGCTACACCTTC.

This clone showed up many times. The gene calls are TRBV29-1 and TRBJ2-1, with 16 bases aligning to TRBD2. This CDR3 spans 18 amino acids. Per the germline V gene, CDR1 is SQVTM and CDR2 is ANQGSEA. Trimming cost V 5 bases and J 0 bases; bases outside gene matches: 7. The CDR3 region is CSVLGTSGRESSYNEQFF. The CDR3 DNA is TGCAGCGTTCTTGGGACTAGCGGGAGGGAGAGCTCCTACAATGAGCAGTTCTTC.

For the CDR3, the DNA is TGCGCCAGCAGCCCGACCATTCAAGAGACCCAGTACTTC. As protein: CASSPTIQETQYF. The rearrangement uses TRBV5-1 and TRBJ2-5; D call uncertain. The CDR3 is 13 residues long. The germline CDR1 and CDR2 sequences are SGHRS and YFSETQ. V lost 4 bases to trimming and J lost 2 bases, with 9 bases between them. Complete variable domain (other parts from reference TRBV5-1 and TRBJ2-5): KAGVTQTPRYLIKTRGQQVTLSCSPISGHRSVSWYQQTPGQGLQFLFEYFSETQRNKGNFPGRFSGRQFSNSRSEMNVSTLELGDSALYLCASSPTIQETQYFGPGTRLLVL.

The J gene is TRBJ2-1, the V gene TRBV4-3; D is perhaps TRBD2 (6 bases). The CDR3 is made up of 16 amino acids. V was shortened by 4 bases and J by 4 bases, with 17 bases between the two germline ends. The germline V gene encodes CDR1 LGHNA and CDR2 YSLEER. CDR3 amino acids: CASSPELAGGYNEQFF. CDR3 bases: TGCGCCAGCAGCCCCGAATTGGCAGGAGGGTACAATGAGCAGTTCTTC.

This clone was detected once. The rearrangement uses TRBV19 and TRBJ2-2; TRBD2 is a possible D gene (5 bases). Germline values: CDR1 LNHDA, CDR2 SQIVND (reference sequence). Trimming took 9 bases from V and 2 from J, leaving 13 bases between them. The CDR3 is 14 amino acids. DNA for the CDR3: TGTGCCAGCCTAAGCGGAGTTAACACCGGGGAGCTGTTTTTT. This encodes CASLSGVNTGELFF.

The chain combines TRBV7-9 with TRBJ2-7; possible D gene TRBD1, 5 bases. CDR1 and CDR2 (germline): SEHNR, FQNEAQ (reference sequence). Trimming stripped 5 bases from V and 7 bases from J, with 18 bases between. This CDR3 comprises 14 residues. CDR3 nucleotides: TGTGCCAGCAGCCTCAGTGGCCTTTACAGGGAGCAGTACTTC. This encodes CASSLSGLYREQYF.

The CDR3 DNA is TGTGCCAGCAGTTCACCCCCAGGACAGGGCAGGCATTCACCCCTCCACTTT. Its translation: CASSSPPGQGRHSPLHF. The chain has TRBV27 and TRBJ1-6; 8 positions agree with TRBD1. Germline values: CDR1 MNHEY, CDR2 SMNVEV (reference sequence). The CDR3 is made up of 17 amino acids. V dropped 4 bases and J dropped 8; count of bases not matched to a gene: 13.